The clone carrying this TCR beta chain was seen a handful of times. This specimen comes from a study of blood T cell repertoires in COVID-19. The repertoire was sequenced with immunoSEQ multiplex PCR; TCRdb's copy has only in-frame clones and lacks some. In the table there are 40,000 to 60,000 clones, about 70% of which are singletons. Trimming removed 4 bases from V and 5 bases from J; junction bases left unmatched: 7. CDR3 length equals 16 residues. Germline V gene data show CDR1 as SGHDT and CDR2 as YYEEEE. Sequenced input: peripheral blood. This clonotype was sampled from a woman in her sixties or seventies with acute or convalescent COVID-19. This sequence joins TRBV5-6 and TRBJ2-1; 12 bases are a match to TRBD2. The CDR3 region is CASSRTGLAGNNEQFF. The CDR3 DNA follows: TGTGCCAGCAGCCGGACCGGACTAGCGGGGAACAATGAGCAGTTCTTC. Together with reference TRBV5-6 and TRBJ2-1, the CDR3 gives the full variable domain: DAGVTQSPTHLIKTRGQQVTLRCSPKSGHDTVSWYQQALGQGPQFIFQYYEEEERQRGNFPDRFSGHQFPNYSSELNVNALLLGDSALYLCASSRTGLAGNNEQFFGPGTRLTVL.